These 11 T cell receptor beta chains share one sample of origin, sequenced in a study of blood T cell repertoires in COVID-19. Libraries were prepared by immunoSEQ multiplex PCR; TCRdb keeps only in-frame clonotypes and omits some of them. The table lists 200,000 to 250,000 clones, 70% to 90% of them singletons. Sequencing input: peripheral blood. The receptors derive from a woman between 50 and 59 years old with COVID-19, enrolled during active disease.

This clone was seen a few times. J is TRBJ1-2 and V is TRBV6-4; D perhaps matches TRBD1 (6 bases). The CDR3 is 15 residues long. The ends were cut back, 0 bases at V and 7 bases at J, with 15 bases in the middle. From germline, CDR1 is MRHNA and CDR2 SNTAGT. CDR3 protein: CASSDSAGGARGYTF. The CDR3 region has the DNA TGTGCCAGCAGTGACTCGGCCGGGGGGGCGCGTGGCTACACCTTC.

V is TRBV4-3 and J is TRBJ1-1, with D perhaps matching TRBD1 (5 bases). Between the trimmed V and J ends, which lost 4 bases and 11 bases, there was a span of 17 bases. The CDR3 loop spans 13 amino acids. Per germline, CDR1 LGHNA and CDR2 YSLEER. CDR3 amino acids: CASSPRQGGWAFF. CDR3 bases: TGCGCCAGCAGCCCACGGCAGGGAGGATGGGCTTTCTTT.

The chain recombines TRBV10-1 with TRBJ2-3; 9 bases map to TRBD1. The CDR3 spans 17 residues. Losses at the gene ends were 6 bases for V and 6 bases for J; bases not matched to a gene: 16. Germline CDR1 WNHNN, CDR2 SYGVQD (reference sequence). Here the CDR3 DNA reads TGCGCCAGCAGAAGTTTTGGGAACAGGGGGCGGTTTGATACGCAGTATTTT. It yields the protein CASRSFGNRGRFDTQYF.

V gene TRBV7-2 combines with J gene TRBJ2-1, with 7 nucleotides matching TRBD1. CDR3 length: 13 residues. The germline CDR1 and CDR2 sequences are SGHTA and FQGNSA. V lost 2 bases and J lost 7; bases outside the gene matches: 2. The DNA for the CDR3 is TGTGCCAGCAGCTTATCAGGGGGAAATGAGCAGTTCTTC. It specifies CASSLSGGNEQFF.

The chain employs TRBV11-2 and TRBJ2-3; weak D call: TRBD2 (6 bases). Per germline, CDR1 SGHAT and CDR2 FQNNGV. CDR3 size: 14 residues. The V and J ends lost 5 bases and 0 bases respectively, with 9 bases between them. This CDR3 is CASSATSSTDTQYF. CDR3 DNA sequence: TGTGCCAGCAGCGCAACTAGCAGCACAGATACGCAGTATTTT.

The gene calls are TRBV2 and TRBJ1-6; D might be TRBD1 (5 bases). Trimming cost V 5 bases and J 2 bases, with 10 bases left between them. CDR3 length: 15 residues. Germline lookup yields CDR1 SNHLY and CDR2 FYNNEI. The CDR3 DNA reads TGTGCCAGCAGTCTCAGGGTTCCCTATAATTCACCCCTCCACTTT. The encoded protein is CASSLRVPYNSPLHF.

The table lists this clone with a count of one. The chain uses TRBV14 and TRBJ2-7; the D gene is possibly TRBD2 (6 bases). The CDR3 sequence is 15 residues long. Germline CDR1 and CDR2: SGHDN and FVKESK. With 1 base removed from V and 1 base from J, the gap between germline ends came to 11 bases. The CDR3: CASSQGAGRSYEQYF. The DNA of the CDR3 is TGTGCCAGCAGCCAAGGGGCAGGGAGGTCCTACGAGCAGTACTTC.

The CDR3 DNA sequence: TGTGCCAGCAGTGAAGATCCCAGGGAATCGCAGTATTTT. This encodes CASSEDPRESQYF. The V gene is TRBV6-1, the J gene TRBJ2-3; maybe TRBD1 (5 bases). V lost 1 base to trimming and J lost 10 bases, with 12 bases between them. CDR3 length: 13 amino acids. The germline gives CDR1 MNHNS, CDR2 SASEGT.

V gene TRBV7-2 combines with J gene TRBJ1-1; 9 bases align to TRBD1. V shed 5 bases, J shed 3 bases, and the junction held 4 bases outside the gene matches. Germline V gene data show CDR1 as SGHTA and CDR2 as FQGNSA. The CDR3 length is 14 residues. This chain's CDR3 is CASSDGTGYTEAFF. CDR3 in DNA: TGTGCCAGCAGCGACGGGACAGGGTACACTGAAGCTTTCTTT.

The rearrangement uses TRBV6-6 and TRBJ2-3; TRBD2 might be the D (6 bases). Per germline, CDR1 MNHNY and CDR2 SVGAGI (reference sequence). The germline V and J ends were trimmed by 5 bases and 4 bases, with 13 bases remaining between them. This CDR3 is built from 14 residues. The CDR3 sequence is CASSKGLWADTQYF. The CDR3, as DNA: TGTGCCAGCAGTAAGGGACTTTGGGCAGATACGCAGTATTTT.

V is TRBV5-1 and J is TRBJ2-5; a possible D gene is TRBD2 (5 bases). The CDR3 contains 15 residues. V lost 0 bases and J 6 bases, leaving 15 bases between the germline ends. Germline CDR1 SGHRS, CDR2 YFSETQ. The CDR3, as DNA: TGCGCCAGCAGCTTGGGCGTCGGTCTAGCAAAGACCCAGTACTTC. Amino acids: CASSLGVGLAKTQYF.